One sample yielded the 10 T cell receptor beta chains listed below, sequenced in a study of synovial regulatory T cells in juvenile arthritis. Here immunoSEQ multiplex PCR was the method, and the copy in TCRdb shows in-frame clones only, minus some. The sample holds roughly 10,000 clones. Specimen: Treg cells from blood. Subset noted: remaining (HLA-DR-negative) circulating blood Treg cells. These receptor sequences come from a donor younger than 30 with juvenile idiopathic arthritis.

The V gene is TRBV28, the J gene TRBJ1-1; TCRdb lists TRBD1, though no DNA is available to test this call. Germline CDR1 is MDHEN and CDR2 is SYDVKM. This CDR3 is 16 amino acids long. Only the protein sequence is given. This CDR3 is CASSWTGGILNTEAFF.

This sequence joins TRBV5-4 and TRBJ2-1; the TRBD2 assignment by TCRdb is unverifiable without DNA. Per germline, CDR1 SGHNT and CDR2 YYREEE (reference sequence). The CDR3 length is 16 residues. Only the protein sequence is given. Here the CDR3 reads CASSAPLAGGPNEQFF. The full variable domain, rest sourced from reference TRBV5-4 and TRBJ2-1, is ETGVTQSPTHLIKTRGQQVTLRCSSQSGHNTVSWYQQALGQGPQFIFQYYREEENGRGNFPPRFSGLQFPNYSSELNVNALELDDSALYLCASSAPLAGGPNEQFFGPGTRLTVL.

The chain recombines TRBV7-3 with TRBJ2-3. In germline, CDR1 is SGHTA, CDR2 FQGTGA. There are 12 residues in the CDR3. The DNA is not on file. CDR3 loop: CASSLETDTQYF. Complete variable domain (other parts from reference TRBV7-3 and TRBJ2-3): GAGVSQTPSNKVTEKGKYVELRCDPISGHTALYWYRQSLGQGPEFLIYFQGTGAADDSGLPNDRFFAVRPEGSVSTLKIQRTERGDSAVYLCASSLETDTQYFGPGTRLTVL.

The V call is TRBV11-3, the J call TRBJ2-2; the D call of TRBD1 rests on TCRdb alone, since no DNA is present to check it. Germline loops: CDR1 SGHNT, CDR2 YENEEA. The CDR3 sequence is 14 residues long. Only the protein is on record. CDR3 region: CASSLQGSTGELFF.

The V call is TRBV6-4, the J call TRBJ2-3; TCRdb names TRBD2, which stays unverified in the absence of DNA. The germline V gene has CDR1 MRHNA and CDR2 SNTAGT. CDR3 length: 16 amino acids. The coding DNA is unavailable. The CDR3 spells CASSLLAGGLGDTQYF.

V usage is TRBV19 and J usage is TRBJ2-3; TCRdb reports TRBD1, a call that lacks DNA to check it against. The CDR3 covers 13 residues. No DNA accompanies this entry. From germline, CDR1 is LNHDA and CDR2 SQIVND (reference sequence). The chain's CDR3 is CASSSRTGVAEYF. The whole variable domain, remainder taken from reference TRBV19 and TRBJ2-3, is DGGITQSPKYLFRKEGQNVTLSCEQNLNHDAMYWYRQDPGQGLRLIYYSQIVNDFQKGDIAEGYSVSREKKESFPLTVTSAQKNPTAFYLCASSSRTGVAEYFGPGTRLTVL.

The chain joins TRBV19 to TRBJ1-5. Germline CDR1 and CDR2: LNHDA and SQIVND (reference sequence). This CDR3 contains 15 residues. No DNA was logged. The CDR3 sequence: CASSPWADSNQPQHF.

CDR3 sequence reads: CASNQPRGSGAYTQYF. This chain uses TRBV5-1 with TRBJ2-3; TCRdb's assignment of TRBD2 cannot be checked, as there is no DNA. Germline V CDR1 and CDR2: SGHRS, YFSETQ. CDR3 length equals 16 residues. Only the protein is available.

The CDR3 is CASSWGSPDEQFF. This rearrangement joins TRBV19 to TRBJ2-1. This CDR3 contains 13 residues. The DNA sequence is not available. Germline-derived CDR1 and CDR2 are LNHDA and SQIVND (reference sequence).

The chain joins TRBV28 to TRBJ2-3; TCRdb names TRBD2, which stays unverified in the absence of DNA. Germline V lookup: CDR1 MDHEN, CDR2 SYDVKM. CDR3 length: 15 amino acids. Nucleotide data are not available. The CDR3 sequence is CASSSWGLAVHTQYF.